This record concerns one T cell receptor (beta chain) sequence. As yet, its antigen is unknown. Isolation of CD4+ T cells took place after about ten days of culture. Vaccination of participants consisted of two doses of either the BNT162b2 or mRNA-1273 vaccine. This record belongs to a study of vaccination effects on CD4 cells after COVID-19. Assay: immunoSEQ multiplex PCR; the TCRdb copy retains only in-frame clones and omits some. The data show 45,000 to 55,000 clones, with about three quarters seen just once and around 7% held by the top ten. Germline CDR1 and CDR2: DFQATT and SNEGSKA (reference sequence). This CDR3 spans 14 amino acids. Trimming cost V 6 bases and J 4 bases; bases outside gene matches: 8.

Sequenced here: CD4+ T cells from PBMCs cultured without peptide, sampled after COVID-19 vaccination. The V call is TRBV20-1, the J call TRBJ2-7; 11 bases fit TRBD1. The receptor was isolated from a human donor who received a COVID-19 vaccine. The CDR3 coding sequence is TGCAGTGCGAGTATGGGACAGGGGGATTACGAGCAGTACTTC. Amino acid sequence: CSASMGQGDYEQYF.